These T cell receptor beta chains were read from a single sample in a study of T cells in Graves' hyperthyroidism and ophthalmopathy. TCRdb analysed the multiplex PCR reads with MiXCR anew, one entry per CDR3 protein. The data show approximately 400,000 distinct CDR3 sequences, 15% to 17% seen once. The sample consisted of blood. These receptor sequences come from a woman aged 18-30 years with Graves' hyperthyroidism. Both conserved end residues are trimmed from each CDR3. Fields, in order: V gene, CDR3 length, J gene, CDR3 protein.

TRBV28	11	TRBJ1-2	ASSLRDVRGYT
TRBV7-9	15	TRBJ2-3	ASSPAGLAGASDTQY
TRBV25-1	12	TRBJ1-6	ASSHDKVHSPLH
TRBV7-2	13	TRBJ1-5	ASSLEGQRHQPQH
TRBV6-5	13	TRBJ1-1	ASSYRLGFNTEAF
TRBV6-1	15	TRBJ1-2	ASESGQNLFPNYGYT
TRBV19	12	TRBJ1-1	ASNQDRLNTEAF
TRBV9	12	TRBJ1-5	ASSANEGNQPQH
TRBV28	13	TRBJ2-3	ASRTQAGNTDTQY
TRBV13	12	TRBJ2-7	ASSGGGPGGEQY
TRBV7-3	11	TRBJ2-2	ASSSTGTGELF
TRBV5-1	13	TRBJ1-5	ASSLGSQTGQPQH
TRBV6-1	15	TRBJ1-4	ASTPGQGIVTNEKLF
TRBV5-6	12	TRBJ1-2	ASSIDGSRYGYT
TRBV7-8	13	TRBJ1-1	ASSLGTGVGTEAF
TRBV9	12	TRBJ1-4	ASSPTGGAGKLF
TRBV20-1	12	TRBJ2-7	SVRTEGSSYEQY
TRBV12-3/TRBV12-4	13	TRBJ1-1	ASSFGPPLNTEAF
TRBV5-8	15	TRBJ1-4	ASSSGEFWGADEKLF
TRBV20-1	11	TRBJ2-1	SAKEREGDEQF
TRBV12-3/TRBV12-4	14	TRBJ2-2	ASSWDRGVNTGELF
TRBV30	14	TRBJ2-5	AWSTPWGGVHETQY
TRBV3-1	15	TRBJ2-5	ASSQRVAGGQQETQY
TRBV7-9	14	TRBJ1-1	ASSLVPRGLTTEAF
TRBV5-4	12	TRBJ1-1	ASSSEEEMTEAF
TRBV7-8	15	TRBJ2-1	ASSLRTSGGLQDEQF
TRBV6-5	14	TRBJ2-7	ASSYSKAYSSYEQY
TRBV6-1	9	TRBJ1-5	ASSEFTGQH
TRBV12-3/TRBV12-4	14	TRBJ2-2	ASSLDPGLNTGELF
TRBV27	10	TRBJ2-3	ARRTGADTQY
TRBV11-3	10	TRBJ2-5	ASSLDSTVQY
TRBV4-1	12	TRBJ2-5	ASSPLLGRETQY
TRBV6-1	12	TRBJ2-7	ASRLTRHRDEQY
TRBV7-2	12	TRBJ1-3	ASSPGGPGNTIY
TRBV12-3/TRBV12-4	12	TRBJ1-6	ASRQTGVGSPLH
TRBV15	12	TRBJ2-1	ATSRPSTGVEQF
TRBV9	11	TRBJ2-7	ASSGGGDSEQY
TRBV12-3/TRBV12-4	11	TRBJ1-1	ASSSPGNTEAF